This T cell receptor beta chain came from a study of T cell responses to AZD1222 COVID-19 vaccine. Study outcomes and limitations: The number of AZD1222 recipients seropositive at baseline was only six. Repertoires were sampled only after the peak T cell response.

Germline loops: CDR1 MNHEY, CDR2 SMNVEV (reference sequence). The CDR3 contains 20 residues. J lost 2 bases, V lost 2 bases, and 14 bases had no gene match. Data came from immunoSEQ multiplex PCR; TCRdb stores just in-frame clones and leaves some out. This repertoire shows more than 95,000 clones, 89% found once; its top ten account for about 1.4%. Notes on this clone: Its cognate antigen is unknown.

This chain connects TRBV27 to TRBJ2-2, with TRBD2 matching 10 bases. The receptor comes from an adult in good health. Sequencing was performed on peripheral blood, taken on day 0 of AZD1222 vaccination. The CDR3 is CASSLEGPASGSTNTGELFF. The DNA for the CDR3 is TGTGCCAGCAGTTTAGAGGGGCCGGCTAGCGGGAGCACTAACACCGGGGAGCTGTTTTTT.